A few counts support the clone carrying this T cell receptor (beta chain). These data are taken from a study of blood T cell repertoires in COVID-19. Per the study methods: The authors estimated nucleated cell counts from reference gene primer amplification. Assay: immunoSEQ multiplex PCR; the TCRdb copy retains only in-frame clones and omits some. V, J and clone size derive from that table, while D and trimming were established from the DNA sequence. The data contain roughly 220,000 clones, 88% of them singletons. Sequences were obtained from PBMCs or T cells enriched from blood (not recorded which). The sequence was collected from a woman between 50 and 59 years old with acute COVID-19.

The CDR3 is CASSQDLGTGYSPLHF. The CDR3, as DNA: TGTGCCAGCAGCCAAGATCTCGGGACAGGGTACTCACCCCTCCACTTT. This sequence joins TRBV4-2 and TRBJ1-6; 9 nucleotides agree with TRBD1. Germline assignment: CDR1 LGHNA and CDR2 YNFKEQ. With V trimmed by 0 bases and J by 10 bases, 7 bases remained unmatched. CDR3 size: 16 residues.